This T cell receptor (beta chain) came from a study of blood T cell repertoires in COVID-19. Study-wide context: Sample material is recorded as cDNA or gDNA derived from T cells, B-cell-depleted T cells, or PBMCs.

Germline V gene data show CDR1 as SNHLY and CDR2 as FYNNEI. The CDR3 runs to 19 residues. With 3 bases removed from V and 1 base from J, the gap between germline ends came to 21 bases. Using immunoSEQ multiplex PCR, the repertoire was profiled, and TCRdb retains in-frame clones only, with some absent. Of about 110,000 clones listed, 89% are singletons. The rearrangement joins TRBV2 to TRBJ2-2, with a weak D call TRBD2 (5 bases). This receptor was taken from a man between 35 and 55 years old with active or convalescent COVID-19. What was sequenced was peripheral blood. The CDR3 DNA sequence: TGTGCCAGCAGTGAGATTTCCGGCGGCGGGTGGGGGAACACCGGGGAGCTGTTTTTT. Its translation is CASSEISGGGWGNTGELFF.